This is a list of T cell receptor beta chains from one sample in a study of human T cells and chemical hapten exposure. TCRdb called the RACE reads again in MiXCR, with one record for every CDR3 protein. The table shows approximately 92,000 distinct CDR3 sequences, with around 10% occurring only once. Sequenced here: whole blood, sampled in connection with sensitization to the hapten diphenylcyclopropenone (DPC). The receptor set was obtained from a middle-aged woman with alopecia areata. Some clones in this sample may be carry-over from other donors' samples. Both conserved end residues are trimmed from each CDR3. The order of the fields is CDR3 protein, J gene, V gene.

CDR3 protein: ASSFDNGRGF
J gene: TRBJ1-1
V gene: TRBV5-1

CDR3 protein: ASSSGLAGSYEQY
J gene: TRBJ2-7
V gene: TRBV5-1

CDR3 protein: ASSLGGGYEQY
J gene: TRBJ2-7
V gene: TRBV12-3/TRBV12-4

CDR3 protein: ASSRQNTANTGELF
J gene: TRBJ2-2
V gene: TRBV27

CDR3 protein: ASSPSRGDYGYT
J gene: TRBJ1-2
V gene: TRBV19

CDR3 protein: ASSLLYEQY
J gene: TRBJ2-7
V gene: TRBV12-3/TRBV12-4

CDR3 protein: ASSLRLTEAF
J gene: TRBJ1-1
V gene: TRBV12-3/TRBV12-4

CDR3 protein: ASSSQGGSGNTIY
J gene: TRBJ1-3
V gene: TRBV6-5

CDR3 protein: SVSAQRRGYT
J gene: TRBJ1-2
V gene: TRBV29-1

CDR3 protein: ASSLAEVFSYEQY
J gene: TRBJ2-7
V gene: TRBV7-2

CDR3 protein: ASSLGPANTEAF
J gene: TRBJ1-1
V gene: TRBV5-1

CDR3 protein: AWSRASYNEQF
J gene: TRBJ2-1
V gene: TRBV30

CDR3 protein: AWSGAMQGTEAF
J gene: TRBJ1-1
V gene: TRBV30

CDR3 protein: ASSQGHIPYEQY
J gene: TRBJ2-7
V gene: TRBV3-1

CDR3 protein: ASSQEGARVVTEAF
J gene: TRBJ1-1
V gene: TRBV4-2

CDR3 protein: SARVGSDTQY
J gene: TRBJ2-3
V gene: TRBV20-1

CDR3 protein: ASSEGAARSGGYT
J gene: TRBJ1-2
V gene: TRBV10-2

CDR3 protein: ASSQTFSGANVLT
J gene: TRBJ2-6
V gene: TRBV7-2

CDR3 protein: ASSLGTAGTDTQY
J gene: TRBJ2-3
V gene: TRBV6-6

CDR3 protein: ASSPFEKEGEQF
J gene: TRBJ2-1
V gene: TRBV11-2

CDR3 protein: ASSPSQGMDTQY
J gene: TRBJ2-3
V gene: TRBV11-3

CDR3 protein: ASSQTTSADTQY
J gene: TRBJ2-3
V gene: TRBV5-5

CDR3 protein: SAMETRQETQY
J gene: TRBJ2-5
V gene: TRBV20-1